Below, 28 T cell receptor beta chains from the same sample are listed, as sequenced in a study of T-cell memory formation after mild COVID-19. TCRdb analysed the 5' RACE reads with MiXCR anew, one entry per CDR3 protein. The table has roughly 410,000 distinct CDR3 sequences, roughly a quarter seen once. Sample: PBMCs or a T cell subset sorted from them (not recorded which). The receptors derive from an adult woman who had mild COVID-19 (a few samples of this study predate the infection). Cell type and time point are not known.

This clonotype came up a few times. The chain joins TRBV29-1 to TRBJ2-3; D possibly corresponds to TRBD2 (6 bases). From germline, CDR1 is SQVTM and CDR2 ANQGSEA. The CDR3 is 14 amino acids. V lost 6 bases to trimming and J lost 0 bases, with 13 bases between them. CDR3 coding DNA: TGCAGCGTGTTAACTAGCCGCAGCACAGATACGCAGTATTTT. This translates into CSVLTSRSTDTQYF.

This clonotype appeared a few times. V and J are TRBV20-1 and TRBJ2-3, with 13 bases identical to TRBD2. This CDR3 has 17 amino acids. The germline V gene has CDR1 DFQATT and CDR2 SNEGSKA (reference sequence). The V gene end was trimmed by 3 bases and the J gene end by 0 bases; junction bases not matched to a gene: 6. CDR3 region: CSASLLAGGPSTDTQYF. The DNA for the CDR3 is TGCAGTGCTAGTTTACTAGCGGGGGGGCCCAGCACAGATACGCAGTATTTT.

The rearrangement links TRBV4-1 to TRBJ2-1; D is possibly TRBD2 (6 bases). The CDR3 has 16 amino acids. The V end lost 2 bases, the J end lost 4 bases, and 15 bases lay between the germline ends. Germline-derived CDR1 and CDR2 are MGHRA and YSYEKL. The CDR3 loop is CASSQIGEANYNEQFF. The DNA of the CDR3 is TGCGCCAGCAGCCAAATAGGGGAGGCCAATTACAATGAGCAGTTCTTC.

V and J are TRBV6-1 and TRBJ1-1; no clear D gene. Germline V lookup: CDR1 MNHNS, CDR2 SASEGT. Trimming shortened V by 8 bases and J by 2 bases, and 12 bases separated the two germline ends. The CDR3 length is 13 residues. The CDR3 region is CASALKGNTEAFF. CDR3 bases: TGTGCCAGCGCCTTGAAAGGCAACACTGAAGCTTTCTTT.

The chain couples TRBV9 to TRBJ2-5; perhaps TRBD2 as D (6 bases). The V gene lost 0 bases and the J gene lost 2 bases, with 8 bases spanning the gap. The germline V gene has CDR1 SGDLS and CDR2 YYNGEE. CDR3 length: 14 amino acids. The CDR3 sequence is CASSVGGGQETQYF. CDR3 in DNA: TGTGCCAGCAGCGTAGGGGGAGGTCAAGAGACCCAGTACTTC.

This clonotype appeared a few times. The genes are TRBV5-1 and TRBJ2-3; 9 nucleotides align to TRBD2. CDR1 and CDR2 from the germline V gene are SGHRS and YFSETQ. The CDR3 has 15 residues. V shed 4 bases and J 4 bases; nucleotides not matched to a gene: 7. CDR3 DNA: TGCGCCAGCAGCCCCCGCGGGGGGGCTCCAGATACGCAGTATTTT. Its translation is CASSPRGGAPDTQYF. The full variable domain, completed using reference TRBV5-1 and TRBJ2-3, is KAGVTQTPRYLIKTRGQQVTLSCSPISGHRSVSWYQQTPGQGLQFLFEYFSETQRNKGNFPGRFSGRQFSNSRSEMNVSTLELGDSALYLCASSPRGGAPDTQYFGPGTRLTVL.

The table lists this clonotype with a count of one. This chain uses TRBV6-5 with TRBJ1-2; D uncertain. V lost 5 bases, J lost 5 bases, and 15 bases lay in between. The CDR3 has 14 amino acids. CDR1 and CDR2 (germline): MNHEY, SVGAGI. CDR3: CASSPTTFKYGYTF. The CDR3 DNA is TGTGCCAGCAGTCCGACGACATTCAAATATGGCTACACCTTC.

The gene calls are TRBV5-4 and TRBJ2-2, with D possibly TRBD1 on 6 matching bases. Trimming took off 4 bases at V and 0 bases at J, with 16 bases between the two ends. This CDR3 has 17 amino acids. Per the germline V gene, CDR1 is SGHNT and CDR2 is YYREEE (reference sequence). CDR3 sequence (DNA): TGTGCCAGCAGCGCGACAGGCCGGTCGGCGAACACCGGGGAGCTGTTTTTT. Amino acids: CASSATGRSANTGELFF.

The genes are TRBV6-2 or TRBV6-3 and TRBJ2-1, with 13 positions matching TRBD2. The J segment lost 6 bases and the V segment lost 8 bases, leaving 10 bases of the junction unmatched. The CDR3 is made up of 16 amino acids. Germline values: CDR1 MNHEY, CDR2 SVGEGT. The DNA for the CDR3 is TGTGCCAGCGAAGGACTAGCGGGGGAATTGGGCAATGAGCAGTTCTTC. Amino acid sequence: CASEGLAGELGNEQFF.

The chain couples TRBV18 to TRBJ2-1, with 8 bases that match TRBD2. The CDR3 covers 16 residues. The V gene's germline CDR1 is KGHSH and CDR2 LQKENI. V lost 6 bases, J lost 0 bases, and 7 bases stayed unmatched. The CDR3 DNA follows: TGTGCCAGCTCCCTCACGGGACTAGGCTCCTACAATGAGCAGTTCTTC. Protein sequence: CASSLTGLGSYNEQFF.

This chain links TRBV11-1 with TRBJ1-5, with TRBD1 as a possible D gene (5 bases). This CDR3 is built from 16 residues. Per germline, CDR1 SGHAT and CDR2 FQDESV (reference sequence). V was trimmed by 0 bases and J by 6 bases, leaving 15 bases between them. CDR3 nucleotide sequence: TGTGCCAGCAGCTTAGCCGTCAGGCGGGGCTGTCAGCCCCAGCATTTT. It yields the protein CASSLAVRRGCQPQHF.

The chain couples TRBV7-3 to TRBJ1-6, with a weak D call TRBD1 (6 bases). Germline assignment: CDR1 SGHTA and CDR2 FQGTGA. This CDR3 is built from 15 residues. V lost 0 bases and J 6 bases, leaving 9 bases between the germline ends. CDR3 sequence reads: CASSLTGRGNSPLHF. In nucleotides, the CDR3 is TGTGCCAGCAGCTTAACAGGCAGGGGTAATTCACCCCTCCACTTT.

V and J are TRBV29-1 and TRBJ2-7, with TRBD2 identical over 10 bases. Looked up from germline, CDR1 is SQVTM and CDR2 is ANQGSEA. The CDR3 covers 14 residues. The V gene end was trimmed by 6 bases and the J gene end by 7 bases; junction bases not matched to a gene: 12. CDR3 in amino acids: CSVVGTSARIEQYF. The CDR3 DNA sequence: TGCAGCGTCGTCGGGACTAGCGCTAGAATAGAGCAGTACTTC.

This clonotype turned up a few times. The chain combines TRBV7-6 with TRBJ2-1; TRBD2 matches at 8 bases. CDR1 SGHVS and CDR2 FNYEAQ come from the germline V gene. The ends lost 3 bases at V and 7 bases at J; junction bases unmatched: 11. This CDR3 is 16 amino acids long. CDR3 in amino acids: CASSFGGGGNRNEQFF. The CDR3 coding sequence is TGTGCCAGCAGCTTTGGGGGCGGGGGGAACCGGAATGAGCAGTTCTTC.

This clonotype has ten or more counts. The chain carries TRBV7-9 and TRBJ2-5; 9 bases align to TRBD1. From germline, CDR1 is SEHNR and CDR2 FQNEAQ (reference sequence). The CDR3 is 14 residues long. V was clipped by 2 bases and J by 5 bases; unmatched bases: 3. CDR3 loop: CASSLWTGEETQYF. The DNA of the CDR3 is TGTGCCAGCAGCTTATGGACAGGGGAGGAGACCCAGTACTTC.

The gene calls are TRBV4-1 and TRBJ2-1, with 7 positions matching TRBD1. V dropped 2 bases and J dropped 4; count of bases not matched to a gene: 2. The V gene's germline CDR1 is MGHRA and CDR2 YSYEKL. The CDR3 loop spans 14 amino acids. CDR3 nucleotide sequence: TGCGCCAGCAGCCAACAGGGGGAATACAATGAGCAGTTCTTC. Residues: CASSQQGEYNEQFF.

This chain uses TRBV6-6 with TRBJ1-6, with D possibly TRBD1 on 6 matching bases. The germline V gene has CDR1 MNHNY and CDR2 SVGAGI (reference sequence). CDR3 size: 17 residues. Trimming took 7 bases from V and 0 from J, leaving 16 bases between them. CDR3 in DNA: TGTGCCAGCAACCCGACAGGAGCAAGCTCCTATAATTCACCCCTCCACTTT. It translates to CASNPTGASSYNSPLHF.

The chain has TRBV7-2 and TRBJ1-3; D remains ambiguous. This CDR3 spans 13 amino acids. V was shortened by 4 bases and J by 1 base, with 5 bases between the two germline ends. Germline V CDR1 and CDR2: SGHTA, FQGNSA. CDR3 sequence: CASSSESGNTIYF. The CDR3 nucleotides are TGTGCCAGCAGCTCCGAATCTGGAAACACCATATATTTT.

This clonotype has only a few counts. This chain uses TRBV7-3 with TRBJ1-2; tentative D call: TRBD1 (5 bases). V shed 5 bases and J shed 3 bases, with 19 bases lying between them. The CDR3 extends over 16 amino acids. The germline V gene encodes CDR1 SGHTA and CDR2 FQGTGA. DNA of the CDR3: TGTGCCAGCAGCCCCCTCGGACAAGAAAAGGACTATGGCTACACCTTC. This codes for CASSPLGQEKDYGYTF.

This clonotype occurred a few times. V and J are TRBV5-6 and TRBJ2-2; 16 nucleotides align to TRBD2. V gave up 4 bases and J gave up 5 bases; unmatched junction bases: 17. This CDR3 comprises 21 residues. Germline assignment: CDR1 SGHDT and CDR2 YYEEEE. CDR3 in DNA: TGTGCCAGCAGCCTCCCGTGGCTCGGGACTAGCGGGAGGGGACGGACCGGGGAGCTGTTTTTT. Its translation is CASSLPWLGTSGRGRTGELFF.

This clonotype has a handful of counts. This rearrangement joins TRBV4-3 to TRBJ1-5; 7 nucleotides align to TRBD1. The trim removed 1 base at V and 7 bases at J, leaving 4 bases unmatched. CDR3 length equals 14 residues. Germline values: CDR1 LGHNA, CDR2 YSLEER. CDR3 sequence reads: CASSQGTGDQPQHF. The CDR3 DNA sequence: TGCGCCAGCAGCCAAGGGACAGGAGACCAGCCCCAGCATTTT.

This clonotype has just a few counts. V is TRBV7-3 and J is TRBJ2-3, with 10 nucleotides matching TRBD2. The CDR3 consists of 15 residues. Per the germline V gene, CDR1 is SGHTA and CDR2 is FQGTGA. Germline trimming cut 5 bases from V and 9 bases from J; bases unmatched to any gene: 11. CDR3 sequence (DNA): TGTGCCAGCAGCGACCCAGCGGGAGGGGCGGCGACGCAGTATTTT. Translated, it gives CASSDPAGGAATQYF.

V gene TRBV6-5 combines with J gene TRBJ1-2; no clear D. V was pared by 0 bases and J by 0 bases, with 8 bases between. The CDR3 extends over 15 amino acids. CDR1 is MNHEY, CDR2 SVGAGI, per germline. The CDR3 DNA reads as TGTGCCAGCAGTTACTCTGGCTCATCTAACTATGGCTACACCTTC. Translated, it gives CASSYSGSSNYGYTF.

J is TRBJ2-2 and V is TRBV7-2; TRBD1 might be the D (6 bases). The germline V gene has CDR1 SGHTA and CDR2 FQGNSA. Deletions cut 5 bases from V and 4 bases from J, with 11 bases between. The CDR3 loop spans 14 amino acids. Here the CDR3 DNA reads TGTGCCAGCAGCCCCGGACAGAGCACCGGGGAGCTGTTTTTT. This gives the protein CASSPGQSTGELFF.

This clonotype has only a few counts. The rearrangement joins TRBV5-1 to TRBJ2-5; D is ambiguous. The CDR3 extends over 13 amino acids. The V gene lost 4 bases and the J gene lost 2 bases, with 9 bases spanning the gap. Germline assignment: CDR1 SGHRS and CDR2 YFSETQ. The CDR3 loop is CASSATGQETQYF. The CDR3 region has the DNA TGCGCCAGCAGCGCTACCGGGCAAGAGACCCAGTACTTC.

Only a few counts were recorded for this clonotype. The chain joins TRBV3-1 to TRBJ2-3, with 11 nucleotides matching TRBD2. Germline V gives CDR1 LGHDT, CDR2 YNNKEL (reference sequence). With V trimmed by 4 bases and J by 5 bases, 2 bases remained unmatched. The CDR3 loop spans 14 amino acids. The CDR3 protein is CASSLTSGGDTQYF. The CDR3 DNA reads as TGTGCCAGCAGCCTCACTAGCGGGGGAGATACGCAGTATTTT.

This clonotype was counted a few times. The rearrangement links TRBV20-1 to TRBJ2-7, with 8 positions matching TRBD1. Trimming cost V 2 bases and J 3 bases; bases outside gene matches: 9. Per the germline V gene, CDR1 is DFQATT and CDR2 is SNEGSKA (reference sequence). The CDR3 is 15 amino acids. The CDR3 DNA follows: TGCAGTGCTAGAACCGCCGGGACAGGCTTCTACGAGCAGTACTTC. Its translation: CSARTAGTGFYEQYF.

This clonotype was seen a handful of times. The CDR3 region is CATSREGLVSYEQYF. The CDR3 bases are TGTGCCACCAGCAGAGAGGGACTAGTCTCCTACGAGCAGTACTTC. This rearrangement joins TRBV15 to TRBJ2-7; 8 bases match TRBD2. V lost 0 bases, J lost 0 bases, and 1 base stayed unmatched. Per germline, CDR1 LNHNV and CDR2 YYDKDF (reference sequence). This CDR3 has 15 amino acids.